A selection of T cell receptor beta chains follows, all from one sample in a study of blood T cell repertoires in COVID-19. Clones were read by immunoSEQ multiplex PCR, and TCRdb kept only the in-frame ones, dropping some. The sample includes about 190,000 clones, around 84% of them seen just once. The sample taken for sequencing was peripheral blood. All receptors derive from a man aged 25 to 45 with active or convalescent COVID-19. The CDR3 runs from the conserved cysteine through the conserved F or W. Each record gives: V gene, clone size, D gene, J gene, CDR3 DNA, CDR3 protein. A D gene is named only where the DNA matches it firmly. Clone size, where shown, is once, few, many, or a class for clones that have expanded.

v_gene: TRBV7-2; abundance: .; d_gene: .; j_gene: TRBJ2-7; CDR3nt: TGTGCCAGCATGGCTCGGCAGGTGATCCTCCGCGTCTACGAGCAGTACTTC; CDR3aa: CASMARQVILRVYEQYF
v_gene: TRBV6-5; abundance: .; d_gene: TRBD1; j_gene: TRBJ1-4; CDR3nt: TGTGCCAGCAGAGACGACAGGGATGAAAAACTGTTTTTT; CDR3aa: CASRDDRDEKLFF
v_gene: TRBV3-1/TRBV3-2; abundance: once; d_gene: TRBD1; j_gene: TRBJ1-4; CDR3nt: TGTGCCAGCAGCCGATTACAGGGGGCGGCCCTGTTTTTT; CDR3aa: CASSRLQGAALFF
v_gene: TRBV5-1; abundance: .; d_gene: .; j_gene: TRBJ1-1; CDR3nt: TGCGCCAGCAGCTTGACGGCAGGGGTGAACACTGAAGCTTTCTTT; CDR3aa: CASSLTAGVNTEAFF
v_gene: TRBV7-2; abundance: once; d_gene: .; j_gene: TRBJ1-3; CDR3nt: TGTGCCAGCAGCTTATCCGGGACCATATATTTT; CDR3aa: CASSLSGTIYF
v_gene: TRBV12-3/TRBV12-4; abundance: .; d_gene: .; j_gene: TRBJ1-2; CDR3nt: TGTGCCAGCAGGCCTGACCGGAGCTATGGCTACACCTTC; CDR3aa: CASRPDRSYGYTF
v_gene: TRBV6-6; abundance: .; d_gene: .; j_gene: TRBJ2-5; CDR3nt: TGTGCCAGCAGGGTTGACAGTCTCCAAGAGACCCAGTACTTC; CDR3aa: CASRVDSLQETQYF
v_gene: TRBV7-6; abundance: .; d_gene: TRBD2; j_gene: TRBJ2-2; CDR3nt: TGTGCCAGCAGCCCAACCCCTAGCGGGGGGAACACCGGGGAGCTGTTTTTT; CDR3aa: CASSPTPSGGNTGELFF
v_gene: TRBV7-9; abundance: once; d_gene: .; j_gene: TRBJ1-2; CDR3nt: TGTGCCAGCAGCGGGCAGGGGAACTATGGCTACACCTTC; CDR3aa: CASSGQGNYGYTF
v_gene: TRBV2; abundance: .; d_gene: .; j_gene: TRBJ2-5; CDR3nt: TGTGCCAGCAGTGAAGCCCATGGGGGGGCTACCCAAGAGACCCAGTACTTC; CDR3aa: CASSEAHGGATQETQYF
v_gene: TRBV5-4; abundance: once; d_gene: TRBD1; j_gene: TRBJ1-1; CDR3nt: TGTGCCAGCAGCCGTTGGGACAGGGGAACTGAAGCTTTCTTT; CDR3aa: CASSRWDRGTEAFF
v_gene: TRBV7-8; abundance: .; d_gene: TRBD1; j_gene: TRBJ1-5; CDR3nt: TGTGCCAGCAGCTTAGCGCGGGACAGAAGCAAACAGCCCCAGCATTTT; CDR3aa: CASSLARDRSKQPQHF
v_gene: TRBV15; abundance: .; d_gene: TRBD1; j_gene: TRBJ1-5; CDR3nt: TGTGCCACCTCCCGGGACAGGGGTAGCAATCAGCCCCAGCATTTT; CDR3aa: CATSRDRGSNQPQHF
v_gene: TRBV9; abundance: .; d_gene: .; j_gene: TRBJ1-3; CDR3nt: TGTGCCAGCAGCGTAGACGTCGGGGTCATCGGAAACACCATATATTTT; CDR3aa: CASSVDVGVIGNTIYF
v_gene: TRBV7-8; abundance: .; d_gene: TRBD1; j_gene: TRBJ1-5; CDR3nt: TGTGCCAGCAGCCTCTTAGGGACAGGGGGCGCGTTGCCCCAGCATTTT; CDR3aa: CASSLLGTGGALPQHF
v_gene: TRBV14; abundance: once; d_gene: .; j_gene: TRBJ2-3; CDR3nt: TGTGCCAGCAGCCAAGGCTGGAAGGCGCGGGGGCGAGATACGCAGTATTTT; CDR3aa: CASSQGWKARGRDTQYF
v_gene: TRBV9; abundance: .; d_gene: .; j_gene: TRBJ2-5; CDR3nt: TGTGCCAGCAGCCCCGAGACCGGGCCGGGGGAGACCCAGTACTTC; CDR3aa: CASSPETGPGETQYF
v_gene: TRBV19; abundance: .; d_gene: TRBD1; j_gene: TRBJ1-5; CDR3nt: TGTGCCAGTAGATCAGGGGGAAGCAATCAGCCCCAGCATTTT; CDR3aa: CASRSGGSNQPQHF
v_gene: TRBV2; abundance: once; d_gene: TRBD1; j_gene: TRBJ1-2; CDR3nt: TGTGCCAGCAGTGTTGGACAGGACTATGGCTACACCTTC; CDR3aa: CASSVGQDYGYTF
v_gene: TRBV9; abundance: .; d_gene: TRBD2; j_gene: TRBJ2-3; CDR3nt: TGTGCCAGCAGTCCCTTGGCGGGAGGCCCATCCACAGATACGCAGTATTTT; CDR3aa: CASSPLAGGPSTDTQYF
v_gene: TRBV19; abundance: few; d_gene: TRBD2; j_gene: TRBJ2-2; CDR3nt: TGTGCCAGTAGTATCCAGAGCGGGGAGAACACCGGGGAGCTGTTTTTT; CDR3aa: CASSIQSGENTGELFF
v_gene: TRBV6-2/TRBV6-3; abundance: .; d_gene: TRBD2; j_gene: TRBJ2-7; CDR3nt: TGTGCCAGCAGTCTAGCGGGAGACGCCCAAATGGGCTTC; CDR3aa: CASSLAGDAQMGF
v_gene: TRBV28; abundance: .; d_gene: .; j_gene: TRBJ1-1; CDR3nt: TGTGCCAGCACCTGGGGGCTTATGAACACTGAAGCTTTCTTT; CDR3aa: CASTWGLMNTEAFF
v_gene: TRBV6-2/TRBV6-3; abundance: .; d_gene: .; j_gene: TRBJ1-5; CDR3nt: TGTGCCAGCAGCACACAGGTAAATCAGCCCCAGCATTTT; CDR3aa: CASSTQVNQPQHF
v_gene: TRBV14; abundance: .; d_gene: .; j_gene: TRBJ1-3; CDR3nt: TGTGCCAGCAGCCTAAACTCCGGGGCTGGAAACACCATATATTTT; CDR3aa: CASSLNSGAGNTIYF
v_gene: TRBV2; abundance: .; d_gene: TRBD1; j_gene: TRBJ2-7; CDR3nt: TGTGCCAGCAGTGACCCGGGACAGGGTTCCTACGAGCAGTACTTC; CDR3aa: CASSDPGQGSYEQYF
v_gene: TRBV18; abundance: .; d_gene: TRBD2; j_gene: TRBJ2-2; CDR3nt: TGTGCCAGCTCACCCAGACTAGCGGGACGGAACACCGGGGAGCTGTTTTTT; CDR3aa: CASSPRLAGRNTGELFF
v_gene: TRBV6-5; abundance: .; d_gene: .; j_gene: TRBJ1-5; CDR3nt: TGTGCCAGCAGGGGGACAAAAGGGTCCCAGCCCCAGCATTTT; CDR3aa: CASRGTKGSQPQHF
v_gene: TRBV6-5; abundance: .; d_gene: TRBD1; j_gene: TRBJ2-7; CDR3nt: TGTGCCAGCAGGCGGACAGGGGCCTACGAGCAGTACTTC; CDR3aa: CASRRTGAYEQYF
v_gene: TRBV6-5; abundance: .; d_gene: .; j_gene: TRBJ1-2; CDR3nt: TGTGCCAGCAGTCCCCCGGGGAACTATGGCTACACCTTC; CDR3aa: CASSPPGNYGYTF
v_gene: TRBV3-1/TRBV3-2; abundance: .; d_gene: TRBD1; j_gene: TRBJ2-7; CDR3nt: TGTGCCAGCAGCGGACAGGGGGCCTACGAGCAGTACTTC; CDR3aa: CASSGQGAYEQYF
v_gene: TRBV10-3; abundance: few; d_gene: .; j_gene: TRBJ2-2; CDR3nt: TGTGCCATCAGTGGTATGAACACCGGGGAGCTGTTTTTT; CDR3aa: CAISGMNTGELFF